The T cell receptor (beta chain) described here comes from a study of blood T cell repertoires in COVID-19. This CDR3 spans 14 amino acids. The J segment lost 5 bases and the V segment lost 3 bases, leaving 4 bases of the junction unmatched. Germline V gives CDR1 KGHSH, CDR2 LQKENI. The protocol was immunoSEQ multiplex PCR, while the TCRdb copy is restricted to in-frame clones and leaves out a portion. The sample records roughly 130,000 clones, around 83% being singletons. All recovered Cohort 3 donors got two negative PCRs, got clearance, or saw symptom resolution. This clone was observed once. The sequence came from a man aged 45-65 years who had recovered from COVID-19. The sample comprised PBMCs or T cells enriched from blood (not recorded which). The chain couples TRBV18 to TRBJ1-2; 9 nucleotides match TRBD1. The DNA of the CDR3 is TGTGCCAGCTCACCCGGGACAGGGCAGTATGGCTACACCTTC. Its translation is CASSPGTGQYGYTF.